This T cell receptor beta chain was sequenced during a study of CD8+CD57+ T cells in acquired aplastic anemia. Individuals selected for sequencing had exhibited CD8+CD57+ cell expansion on flow cytometry. Patients were treatment-naive when blood was sampled. CDR3 and TCR beta VDJ profiling relied on a genomic DNA template. TCRdb called the reads again in MiXCR, with one record for every CDR3 protein. In the table there are a few hundred thousand distinct CDR3 sequences, 45% to 65% of which are singletons. This CDR3 contains 16 residues. Per germline, CDR1 MNHEY and CDR2 SVGAGI. V was pared by 5 bases and J by 1 base, with 14 bases between.

The specimen was sorted CD4+, CD8+, or CD8+CD57+ T cells (not recorded which) from PBMCs. The chain employs TRBV6-5 and TRBJ1-4; D might be TRBD1 (6 bases). This TCR was recovered from a human donor with aplastic anemia. CDR3 amino acids: CASSIQGRGTNEKLFF. The CDR3, as DNA: TGTGCCAGCAGTATACAGGGAAGGGGAACTAATGAAAAACTGTTTTTT.